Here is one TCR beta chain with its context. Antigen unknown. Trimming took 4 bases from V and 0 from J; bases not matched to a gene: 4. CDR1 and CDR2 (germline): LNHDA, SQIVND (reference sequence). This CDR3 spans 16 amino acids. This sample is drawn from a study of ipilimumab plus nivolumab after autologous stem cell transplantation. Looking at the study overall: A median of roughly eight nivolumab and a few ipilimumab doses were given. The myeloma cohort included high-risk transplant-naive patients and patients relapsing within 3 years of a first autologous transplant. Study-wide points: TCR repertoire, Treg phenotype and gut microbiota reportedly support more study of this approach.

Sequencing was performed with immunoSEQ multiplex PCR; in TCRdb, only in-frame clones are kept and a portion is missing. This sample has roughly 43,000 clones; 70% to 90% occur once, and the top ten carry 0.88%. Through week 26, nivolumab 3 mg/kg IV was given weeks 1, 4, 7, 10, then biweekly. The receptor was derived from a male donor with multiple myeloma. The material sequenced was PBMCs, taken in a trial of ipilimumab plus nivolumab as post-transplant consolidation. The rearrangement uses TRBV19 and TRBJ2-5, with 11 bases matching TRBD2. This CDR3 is CASSSRLAGNQETQYF. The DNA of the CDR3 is TGTGCCAGTAGTAGTCGACTAGCGGGAAACCAAGAGACCCAGTACTTC.